This TCR beta chain appears in the sequencing data of a study of T-cell reconstitution after alpha-beta-depleted transplantation in children. This clonotype was found many times. Preparing the TCRbeta library involved the use of unique molecular identifiers. One entry per CDR3 protein results from TCRdb running MiXCR on the PCR reads. The sample consists of 190,000 or so distinct CDR3 sequences, about 6.8% of them appearing once. Trimming removed 6 bases at V and 11 bases at J, with 26 bases between. Germline values: CDR1 MNHNS, CDR2 SASEGT. The CDR3 extends over 16 amino acids. The sequencing here drew on PBMCs from the stem cell graft donor, taken from the stem cell graft. This receptor was identified in a human donor who donated a stem cell graft to a child with Wiskott-Aldrich syndrome. V and J are TRBV6-1 and TRBJ2-1; no clear D. CDR3 region: CASSRPSLGGEIKQFF. CDR3 sequence (DNA): TGTGCCAGCAGCCGTCCCTCTTTAGGCGGTGAGATTAAGCAGTTCTTC.